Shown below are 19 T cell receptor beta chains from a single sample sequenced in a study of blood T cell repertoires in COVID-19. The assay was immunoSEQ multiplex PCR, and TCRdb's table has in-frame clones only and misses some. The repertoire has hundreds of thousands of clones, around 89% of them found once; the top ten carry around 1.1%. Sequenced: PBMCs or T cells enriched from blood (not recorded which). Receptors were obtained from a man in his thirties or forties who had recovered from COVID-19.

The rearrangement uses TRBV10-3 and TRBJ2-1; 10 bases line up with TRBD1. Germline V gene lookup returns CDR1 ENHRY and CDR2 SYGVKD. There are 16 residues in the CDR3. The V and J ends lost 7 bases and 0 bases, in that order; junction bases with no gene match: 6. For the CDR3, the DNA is TGTGCCATCAACCTAGGGGACAGGGGCTCCTACAATGAGCAGTTCTTC. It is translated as CAINLGDRGSYNEQFF.

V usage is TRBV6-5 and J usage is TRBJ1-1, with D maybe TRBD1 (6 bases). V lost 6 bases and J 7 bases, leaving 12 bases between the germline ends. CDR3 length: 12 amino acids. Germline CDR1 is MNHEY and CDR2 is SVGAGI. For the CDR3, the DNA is TGTGCCAGCAGCGCACAGGGCTTTGAAGCTTTCTTT. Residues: CASSAQGFEAFF.

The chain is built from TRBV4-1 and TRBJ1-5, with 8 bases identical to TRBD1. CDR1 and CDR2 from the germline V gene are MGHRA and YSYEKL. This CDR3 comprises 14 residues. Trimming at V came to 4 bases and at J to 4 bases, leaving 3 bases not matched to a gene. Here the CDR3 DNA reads TGCGCCAGCAGCCTGGGACAGGAAAATCAGCCCCAGCATTTT. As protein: CASSLGQENQPQHF.

CDR3 residues: CASSFDVSTGAGELFF. DNA for the CDR3: TGTGCCAGCAGCTTCGATGTGTCAACGGGGGCCGGGGAGCTGTTTTTT. The chain joins TRBV11-2 to TRBJ2-2; D is possibly TRBD2 (6 bases). The V end was cut by 3 bases, the J end by 6 bases, with 17 bases between. This CDR3 has 16 residues. Germline assignment: CDR1 SGHAT and CDR2 FQNNGV.

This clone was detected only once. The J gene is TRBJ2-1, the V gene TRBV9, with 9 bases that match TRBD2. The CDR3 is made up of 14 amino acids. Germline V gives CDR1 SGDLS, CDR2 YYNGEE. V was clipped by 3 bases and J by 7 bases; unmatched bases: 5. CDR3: CASSALAGDNEQFF. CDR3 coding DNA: TGTGCCAGCAGCGCCTTAGCGGGAGATAATGAGCAGTTCTTC.

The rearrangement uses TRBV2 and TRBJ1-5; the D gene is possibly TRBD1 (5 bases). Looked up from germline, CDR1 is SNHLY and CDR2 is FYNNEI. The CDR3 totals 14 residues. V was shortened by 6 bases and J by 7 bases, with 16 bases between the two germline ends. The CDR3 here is CASSPGGVLQPQHF. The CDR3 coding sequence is TGTGCCAGCAGCCCCGGGGGGGTGTTACAGCCCCAGCATTTT.

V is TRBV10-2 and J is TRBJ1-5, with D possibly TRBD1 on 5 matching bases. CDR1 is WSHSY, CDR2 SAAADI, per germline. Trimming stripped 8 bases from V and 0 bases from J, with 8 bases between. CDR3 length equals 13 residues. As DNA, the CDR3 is TGCGCCAGCGGGGCGAATAGCAATCAGCCCCAGCATTTT. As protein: CASGANSNQPQHF.

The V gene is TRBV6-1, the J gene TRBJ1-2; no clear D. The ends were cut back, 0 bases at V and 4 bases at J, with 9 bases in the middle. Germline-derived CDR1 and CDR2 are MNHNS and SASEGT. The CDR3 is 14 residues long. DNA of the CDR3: TGTGCCAGCAGTGAAGCCTGGGCTTCCTATGGCTACACCTTC. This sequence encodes CASSEAWASYGYTF.

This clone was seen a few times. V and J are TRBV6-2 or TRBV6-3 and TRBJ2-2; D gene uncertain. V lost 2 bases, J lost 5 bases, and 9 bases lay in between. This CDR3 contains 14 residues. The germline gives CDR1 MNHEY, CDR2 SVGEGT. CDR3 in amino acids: CASSYPTSTGELFF. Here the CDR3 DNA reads TGTGCCAGCAGTTACCCAACTTCTACCGGGGAGCTGTTTTTT.

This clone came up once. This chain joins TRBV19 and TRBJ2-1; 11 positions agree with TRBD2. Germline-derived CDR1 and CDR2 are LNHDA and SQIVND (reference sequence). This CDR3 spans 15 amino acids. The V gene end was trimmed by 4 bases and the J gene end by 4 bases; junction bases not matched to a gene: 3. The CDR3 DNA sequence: TGTGCCAGTAGTACCGGGACTAGCGGATACAATGAGCAGTTCTTC. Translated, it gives CASSTGTSGYNEQFF.

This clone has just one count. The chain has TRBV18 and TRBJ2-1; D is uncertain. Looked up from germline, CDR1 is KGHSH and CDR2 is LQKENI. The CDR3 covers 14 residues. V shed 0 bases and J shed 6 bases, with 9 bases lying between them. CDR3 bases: TGTGCCAGCTCACCACCGTCCTCTTTCAATGAGCAGTTCTTC. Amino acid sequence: CASSPPSSFNEQFF.

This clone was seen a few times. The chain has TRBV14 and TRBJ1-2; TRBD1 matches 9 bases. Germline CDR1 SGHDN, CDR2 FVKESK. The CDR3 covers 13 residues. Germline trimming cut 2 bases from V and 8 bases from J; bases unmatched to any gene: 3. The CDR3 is CASSQRTGDGYTF. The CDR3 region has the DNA TGTGCCAGCAGCCAACGGACAGGGGACGGCTACACCTTC.

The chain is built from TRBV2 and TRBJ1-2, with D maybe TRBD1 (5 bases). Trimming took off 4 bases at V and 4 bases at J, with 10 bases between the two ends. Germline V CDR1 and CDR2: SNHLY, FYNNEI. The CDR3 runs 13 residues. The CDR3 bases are TGTGCCAGCAGTGTAGGAAGGGGCTATGGCTACACCTTC. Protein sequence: CASSVGRGYGYTF.

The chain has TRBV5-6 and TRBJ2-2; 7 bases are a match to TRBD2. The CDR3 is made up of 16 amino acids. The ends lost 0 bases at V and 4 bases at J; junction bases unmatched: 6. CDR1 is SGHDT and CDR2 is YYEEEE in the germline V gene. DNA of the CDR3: TGTGCCAGCAGCTTGGGCCGGGGGGTCATCACCGGGGAGCTGTTTTTT. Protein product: CASSLGRGVITGELFF.

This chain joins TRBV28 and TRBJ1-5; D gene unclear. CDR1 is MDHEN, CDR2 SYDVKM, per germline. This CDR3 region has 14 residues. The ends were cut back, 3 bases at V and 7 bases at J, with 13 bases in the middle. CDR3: CASSFAGFGQPQHF. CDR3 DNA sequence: TGTGCCAGCAGTTTCGCGGGTTTCGGACAGCCCCAGCATTTT. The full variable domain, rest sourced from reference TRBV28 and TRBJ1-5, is DVKVTQSSRYLVKRTGEKVFLECVQDMDHENMFWYRQDPGLGLRLIYFSYDVKMKEKGDIPEGYSVSREKKERFSLILESASTNQTSMYLCASSFAGFGQPQHFGDGTRLSIL.

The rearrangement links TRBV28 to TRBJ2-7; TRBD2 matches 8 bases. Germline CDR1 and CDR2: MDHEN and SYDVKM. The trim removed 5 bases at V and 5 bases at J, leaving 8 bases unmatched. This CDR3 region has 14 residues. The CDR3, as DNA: TGTGCCAGCAGTCTGCGGGAGGTTAACAACGAGCAGTACTTC. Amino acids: CASSLREVNNEQYF.

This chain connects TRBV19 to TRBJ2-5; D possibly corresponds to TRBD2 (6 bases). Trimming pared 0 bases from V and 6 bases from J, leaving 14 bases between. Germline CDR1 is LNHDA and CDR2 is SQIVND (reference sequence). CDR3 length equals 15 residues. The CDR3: CASSIEAGGFKTQYF. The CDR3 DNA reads TGTGCCAGTAGTATAGAAGCGGGTGGATTTAAGACCCAGTACTTC.

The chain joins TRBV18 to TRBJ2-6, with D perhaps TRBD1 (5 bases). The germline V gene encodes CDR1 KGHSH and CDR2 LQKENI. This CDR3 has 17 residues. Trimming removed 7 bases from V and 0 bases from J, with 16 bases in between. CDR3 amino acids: CASLTVSTPSGANVLTF. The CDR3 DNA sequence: TGTGCCAGCTTGACAGTTTCAACCCCCTCTGGGGCCAACGTCCTGACTTTC.

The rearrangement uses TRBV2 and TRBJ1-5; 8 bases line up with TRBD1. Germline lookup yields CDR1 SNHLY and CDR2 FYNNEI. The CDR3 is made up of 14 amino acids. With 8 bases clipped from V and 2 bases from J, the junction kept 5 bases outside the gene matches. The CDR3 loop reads CASRQGIGNQPQHF. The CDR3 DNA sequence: TGTGCCAGCCGACAGGGGATTGGCAATCAGCCCCAGCATTTT.